The 2 T cell receptor beta chains in this list originate from one sample, sequenced in a study of regulatory T cells. Amplification used 52 TRBV primers and 13 TRBJ primers. Clones were read by immunoSEQ multiplex PCR, and TCRdb kept only the in-frame ones, dropping some. The sample records 30,000 to 40,000 clones, nearly 95% being singletons. No cognate antigen is known for these TCRs. The study's findings and limits: Hydrophobic residues at CDR3 positions 6 and 7 were enriched in conventional CD4+ T cells of CD3G-deficient patients.

Sequencing was performed on conventional CD4+ T cells sorted from blood. Source of these receptors: a child under 10 years old with CD3G deficiency.

This rearrangement joins TRBV7-9 to TRBJ2-1; the D gene is possibly TRBD1 (8 bases). Trimming cost V 4 bases and J 6 bases, with 16 bases left between them. The CDR3 sequence is 15 residues long. The germline gives CDR1 SEHNR, CDR2 FQNEAQ (reference sequence). The CDR3 sequence: CASSSYRGGSNEQFF. CDR3 bases: TGTGCCAGCAGCTCATACAGGGGGGGTTCCAATGAGCAGTTCTTC.

The chain carries TRBV28 and TRBJ1-2; a possible D gene is TRBD1 (6 bases). CDR1 and CDR2 from the germline V gene are MDHEN and SYDVKM. V was clipped by 4 bases and J by 8 bases, with 14 bases between them. The CDR3 contains 13 residues. The CDR3 DNA follows: TGTGCCAGCAGTTCCCCAGGGGCTCGGGGCTACACCTTC. Translated: CASSSPGARGYTF.